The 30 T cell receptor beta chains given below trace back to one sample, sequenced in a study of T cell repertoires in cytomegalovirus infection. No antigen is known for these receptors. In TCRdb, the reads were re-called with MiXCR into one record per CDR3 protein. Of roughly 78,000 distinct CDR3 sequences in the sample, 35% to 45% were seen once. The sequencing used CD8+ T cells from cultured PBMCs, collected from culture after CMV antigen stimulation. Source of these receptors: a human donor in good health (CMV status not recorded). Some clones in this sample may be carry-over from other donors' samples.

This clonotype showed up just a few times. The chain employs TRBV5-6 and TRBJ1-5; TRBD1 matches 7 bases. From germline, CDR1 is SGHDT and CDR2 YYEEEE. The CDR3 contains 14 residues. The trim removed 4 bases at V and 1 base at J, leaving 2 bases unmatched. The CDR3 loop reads CASSPTGSNQPQHF. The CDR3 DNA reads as TGTGCCAGCAGCCCGACAGGGAGCAATCAGCCCCAGCATTTT.

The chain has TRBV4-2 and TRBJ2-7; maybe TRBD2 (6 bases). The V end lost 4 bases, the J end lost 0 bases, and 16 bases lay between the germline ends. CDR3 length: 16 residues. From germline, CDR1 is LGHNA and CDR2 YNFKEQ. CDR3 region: CASSPGWDGSSYEQYF. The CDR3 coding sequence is TGTGCCAGCAGCCCAGGGTGGGACGGGAGCTCCTACGAGCAGTACTTC.

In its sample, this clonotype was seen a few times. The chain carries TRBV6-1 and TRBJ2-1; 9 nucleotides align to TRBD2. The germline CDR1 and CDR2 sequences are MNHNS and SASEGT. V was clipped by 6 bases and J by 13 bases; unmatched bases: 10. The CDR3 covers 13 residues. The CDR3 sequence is CASRDLGRGGQFF. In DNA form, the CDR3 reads TGTGCCAGCAGAGATTTGGGGCGGGGGGGACAGTTCTTC.

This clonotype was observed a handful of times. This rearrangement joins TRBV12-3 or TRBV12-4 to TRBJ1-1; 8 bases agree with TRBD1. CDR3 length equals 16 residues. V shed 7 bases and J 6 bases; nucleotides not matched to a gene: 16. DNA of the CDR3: TGTGCCAGCACTGCCGGGACAGGAAAAACTGCTTCTGAAGCTTTCTTT. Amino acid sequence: CASTAGTGKTASEAFF.

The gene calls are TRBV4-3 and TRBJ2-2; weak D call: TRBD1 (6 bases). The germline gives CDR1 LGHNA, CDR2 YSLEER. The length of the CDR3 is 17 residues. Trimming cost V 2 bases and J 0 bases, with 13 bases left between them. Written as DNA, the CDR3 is TGCGCCAGCAGCCAACGAGCCGACAGGTCGAACACCGGGGAGCTGTTTTTT. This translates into CASSQRADRSNTGELFF.

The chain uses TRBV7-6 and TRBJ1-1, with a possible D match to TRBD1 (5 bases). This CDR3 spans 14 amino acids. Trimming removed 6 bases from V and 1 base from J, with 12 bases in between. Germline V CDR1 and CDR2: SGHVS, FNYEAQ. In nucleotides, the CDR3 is TGTGCCAGCAGTTTATTCGACAGGAACACTGAAGCTTTCTTT. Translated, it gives CASSLFDRNTEAFF.

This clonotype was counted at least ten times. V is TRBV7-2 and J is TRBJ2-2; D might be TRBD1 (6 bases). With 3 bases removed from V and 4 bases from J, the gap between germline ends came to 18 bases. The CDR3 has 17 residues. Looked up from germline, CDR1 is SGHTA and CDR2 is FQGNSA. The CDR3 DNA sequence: TGTGCCAGCAGCTTCCGACCCCCGGGACACTTCACCGGGGAGCTGTTTTTT. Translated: CASSFRPPGHFTGELFF.

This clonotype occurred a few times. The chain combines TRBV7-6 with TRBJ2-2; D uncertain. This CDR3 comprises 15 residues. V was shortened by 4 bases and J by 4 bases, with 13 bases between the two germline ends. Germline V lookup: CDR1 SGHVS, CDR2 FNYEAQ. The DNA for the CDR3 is TGTGCCAGCAGCTCCTTCCTGGGTCCCACCGGGGAGCTGTTTTTT. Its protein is CASSSFLGPTGELFF.

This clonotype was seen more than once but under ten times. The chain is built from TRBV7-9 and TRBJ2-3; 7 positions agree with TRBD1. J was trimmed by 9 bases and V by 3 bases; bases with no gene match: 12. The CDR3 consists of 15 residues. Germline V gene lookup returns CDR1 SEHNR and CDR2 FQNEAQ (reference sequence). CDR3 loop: CASSFRDSPDRTQYF. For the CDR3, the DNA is TGTGCCAGCAGCTTTCGAGACTCCCCGGACAGGACGCAGTATTTT.

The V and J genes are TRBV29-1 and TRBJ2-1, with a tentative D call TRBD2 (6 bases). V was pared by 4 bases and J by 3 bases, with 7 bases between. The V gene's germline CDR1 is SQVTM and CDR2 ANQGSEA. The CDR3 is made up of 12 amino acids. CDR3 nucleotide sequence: TGCAGCGTTGTGGGGGGCTACAATGAGCAGTTCTTC. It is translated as CSVVGGYNEQFF.

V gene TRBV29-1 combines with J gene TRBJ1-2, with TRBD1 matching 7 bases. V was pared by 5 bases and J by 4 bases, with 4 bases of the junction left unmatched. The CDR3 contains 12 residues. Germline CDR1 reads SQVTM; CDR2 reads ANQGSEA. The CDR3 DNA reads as TGCAGCGTTACTGACAGGGTCTATGGCTACACCTTC. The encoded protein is CSVTDRVYGYTF.

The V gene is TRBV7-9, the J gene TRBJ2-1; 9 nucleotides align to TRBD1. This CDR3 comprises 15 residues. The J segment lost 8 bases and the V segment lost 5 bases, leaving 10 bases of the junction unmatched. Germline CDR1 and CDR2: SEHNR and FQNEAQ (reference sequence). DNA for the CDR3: TGTGCCAGCAGCGAAAGACAGGGGGTAGAGGATGAGCAGTTCTTC. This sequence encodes CASSERQGVEDEQFF.

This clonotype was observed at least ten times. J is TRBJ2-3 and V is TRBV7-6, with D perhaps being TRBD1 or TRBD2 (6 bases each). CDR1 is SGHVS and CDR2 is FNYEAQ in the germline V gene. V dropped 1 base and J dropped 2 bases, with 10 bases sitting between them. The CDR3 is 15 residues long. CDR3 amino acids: CASSLGGANTDTQYF. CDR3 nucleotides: TGTGCCAGCAGCTTAGGGGGGGCGAACACAGATACGCAGTATTTT. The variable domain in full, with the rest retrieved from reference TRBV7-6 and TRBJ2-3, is GAGVSQSPRYKVTKRGQDVALRCDPISGHVSLYWYRQALGQGPEFLTYFNYEAQQDKSGLPNDRFSAERPEGSISTLTIQRTEQRDSAMYRCASSLGGANTDTQYFGPGTRLTVL.

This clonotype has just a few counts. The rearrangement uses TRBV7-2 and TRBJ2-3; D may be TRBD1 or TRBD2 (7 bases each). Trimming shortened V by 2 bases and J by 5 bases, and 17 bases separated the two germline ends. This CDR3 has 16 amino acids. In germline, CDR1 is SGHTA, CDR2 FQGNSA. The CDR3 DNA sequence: TGTGCCAGCAGCTTAAGGGGGCGGGGGCCGGGAGATACGCAGTATTTT. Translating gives CASSLRGRGPGDTQYF.

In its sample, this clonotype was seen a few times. Here the CDR3 reads CASSAIPNTEAFF. The CDR3 region has the DNA TGTGCCAGCAGTGCCATACCGAACACTGAAGCTTTCTTT. The V call is TRBV6-4, the J call TRBJ1-1; D not certain. The CDR3 consists of 13 residues. CDR1 is MRHNA and CDR2 is SNTAGT in the germline V gene. V lost 4 bases, J lost 1 base, and 7 bases lay in between.

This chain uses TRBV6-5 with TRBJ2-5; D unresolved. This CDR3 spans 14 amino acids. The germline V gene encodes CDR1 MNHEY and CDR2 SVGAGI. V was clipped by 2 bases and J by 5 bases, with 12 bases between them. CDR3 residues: CASSYGPSGETQYF. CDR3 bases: TGTGCCAGCAGTTACGGTCCTAGTGGGGAGACCCAGTACTTC.

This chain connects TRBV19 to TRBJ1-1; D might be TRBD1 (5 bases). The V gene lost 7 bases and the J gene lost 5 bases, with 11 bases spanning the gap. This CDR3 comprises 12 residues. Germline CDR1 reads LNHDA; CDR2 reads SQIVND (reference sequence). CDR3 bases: TGTGCCAGTATTATGGGGGGAACTGAAGCTTTCTTT. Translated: CASIMGGTEAFF.

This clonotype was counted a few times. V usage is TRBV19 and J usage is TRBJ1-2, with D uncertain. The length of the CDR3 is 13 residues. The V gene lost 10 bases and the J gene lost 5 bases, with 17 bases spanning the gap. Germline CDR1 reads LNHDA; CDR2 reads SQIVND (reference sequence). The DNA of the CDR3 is TGTGCCACCCGGAAGGAGAGTTATTATGGCTACACCTTC. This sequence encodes CATRKESYYGYTF.

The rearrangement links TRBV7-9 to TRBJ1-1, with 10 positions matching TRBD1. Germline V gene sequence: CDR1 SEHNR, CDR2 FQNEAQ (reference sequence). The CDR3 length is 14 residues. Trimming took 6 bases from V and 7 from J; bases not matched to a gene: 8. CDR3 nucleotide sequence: TGTGCCAGCAGTCCCGACAGGGGGCTTGGTGAAGCTTTCTTT. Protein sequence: CASSPDRGLGEAFF.

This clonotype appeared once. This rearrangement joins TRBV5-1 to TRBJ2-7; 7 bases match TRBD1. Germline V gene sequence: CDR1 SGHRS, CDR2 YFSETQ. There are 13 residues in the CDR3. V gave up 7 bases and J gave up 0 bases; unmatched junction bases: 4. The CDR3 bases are TGCGCCAGCGGAACAGGGGCCTCCTACGAGCAGTACTTC. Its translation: CASGTGASYEQYF.

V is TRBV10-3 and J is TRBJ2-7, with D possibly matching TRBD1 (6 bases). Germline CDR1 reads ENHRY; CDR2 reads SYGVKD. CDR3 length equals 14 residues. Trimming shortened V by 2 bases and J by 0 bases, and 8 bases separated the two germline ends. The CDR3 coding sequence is TGTGCCATCAGTGAGAGGGGGAGCTCCTACGAGCAGTACTTC. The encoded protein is CAISERGSSYEQYF.

CDR3 in amino acids: CASKLQRLGGTTYTGELFF. As DNA, the CDR3 is TGTGCCAGCAAACTACAACGTCTCGGAGGAACCACCTACACCGGGGAGCTGTTTTTT. V is TRBV6-5 and J is TRBJ2-2, with D possibly TRBD2 on 5 matching bases. The CDR3 runs to 19 residues. Germline CDR1 and CDR2: MNHEY and SVGAGI. Trimming cost V 7 bases and J 3 bases, with 27 bases left between them.

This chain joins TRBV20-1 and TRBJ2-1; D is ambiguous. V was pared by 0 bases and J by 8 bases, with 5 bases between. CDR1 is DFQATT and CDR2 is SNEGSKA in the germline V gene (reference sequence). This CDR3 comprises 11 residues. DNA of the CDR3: TGCAGTGCTAGAGATTTCCATGAGCAGTTCTTC. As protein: CSARDFHEQFF.

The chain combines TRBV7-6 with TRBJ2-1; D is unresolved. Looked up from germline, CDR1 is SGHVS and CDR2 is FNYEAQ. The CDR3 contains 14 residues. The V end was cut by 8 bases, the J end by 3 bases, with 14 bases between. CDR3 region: CASHPSPYYNEQFF. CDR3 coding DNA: TGTGCCAGCCATCCTTCCCCCTACTACAATGAGCAGTTCTTC.

The CDR3 DNA reads TGTGCCAGCAGCTCTCCCGGGCGTCAAGAGACCCAGTACTTC. The encoded protein is CASSSPGRQETQYF. The genes are TRBV7-9 and TRBJ2-5; no firm D call. V was cut by 4 bases and J by 2 bases, with 11 bases left in between. The CDR3 length is 14 residues. Germline CDR1 is SEHNR and CDR2 is FQNEAQ (reference sequence).

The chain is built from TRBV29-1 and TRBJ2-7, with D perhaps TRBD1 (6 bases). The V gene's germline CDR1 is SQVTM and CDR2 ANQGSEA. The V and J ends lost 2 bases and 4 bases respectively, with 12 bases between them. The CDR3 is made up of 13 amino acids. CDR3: CSVEYGGPYEQYF. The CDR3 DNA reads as TGCAGCGTTGAATATGGGGGCCCTTACGAGCAGTACTTC.

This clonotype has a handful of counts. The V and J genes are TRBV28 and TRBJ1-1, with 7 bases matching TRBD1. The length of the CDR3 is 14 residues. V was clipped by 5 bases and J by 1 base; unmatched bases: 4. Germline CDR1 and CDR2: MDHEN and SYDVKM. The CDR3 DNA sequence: TGTGCCAGCAGTCGGTGGACAGGGAACACTGAAGCTTTCTTT. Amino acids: CASSRWTGNTEAFF.

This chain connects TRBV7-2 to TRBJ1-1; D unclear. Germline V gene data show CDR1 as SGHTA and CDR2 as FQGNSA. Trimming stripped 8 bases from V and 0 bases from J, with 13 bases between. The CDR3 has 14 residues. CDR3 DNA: TGTGCCAGCCGCACACGGACTTTGAACACTGAAGCTTTCTTT. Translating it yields CASRTRTLNTEAFF.

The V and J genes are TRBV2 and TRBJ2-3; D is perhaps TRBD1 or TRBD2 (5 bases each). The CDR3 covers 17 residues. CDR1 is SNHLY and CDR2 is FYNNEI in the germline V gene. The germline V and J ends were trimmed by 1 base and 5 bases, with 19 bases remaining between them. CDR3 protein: CASSEVDRGPGGDTQYF. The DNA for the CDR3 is TGTGCCAGCAGTGAAGTCGACCGGGGACCAGGCGGAGATACGCAGTATTTT. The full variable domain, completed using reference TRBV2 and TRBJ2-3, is EPEVTQTPSHQVTQMGQEVILRCVPISNHLYFYWYRQILGQKVEFLVSFYNNEISEKSEIFDDQFSVERPDGSNFTLKIRSTKLEDSAMYFCASSEVDRGPGGDTQYFGPGTRLTVL.

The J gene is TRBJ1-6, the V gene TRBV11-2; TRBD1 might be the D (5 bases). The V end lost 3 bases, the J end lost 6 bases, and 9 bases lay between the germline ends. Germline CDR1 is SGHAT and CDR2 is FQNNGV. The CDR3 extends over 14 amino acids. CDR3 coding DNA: TGTGCCAGCAGCTTTTTAGGGGTTAATTCACCCCTCCACTTT. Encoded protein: CASSFLGVNSPLHF. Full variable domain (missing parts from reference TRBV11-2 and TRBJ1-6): EAGVAQSPRYKIIEKRQSVAFWCNPISGHATLYWYQQILGQGPKLLIQFQNNGVVDDSQLPKDRFSAERLKGVDSTLKIQPAKLEDSAVYLCASSFLGVNSPLHFGNGTRLTVT.